This T cell receptor beta chain was observed in a study of T cell responses to AZD1222 COVID-19 vaccine. The method was immunoSEQ multiplex PCR; TCRdb's version includes in-frame clones alone and lacks a portion of them. The table includes approximately 43,000 clones, 88% detected once. This clonotype was sampled from an adult who received the AZD1222 COVID-19 vaccine. The sequencing here drew on peripheral blood, taken 28 days after the second AZD1222 dose.

The CDR3 spells CASRVSPSLYYEQYF. The DNA of the CDR3 is TGTGCCAGCAGGGTGTCCCCCTCGCTATACTACGAGCAGTACTTC. The rearrangement links TRBV6-5 to TRBJ2-7, with no clear D. V lost 6 bases and J lost 3, with 18 bases in between. This CDR3 has 15 residues. CDR1 and CDR2 from the germline V gene are MNHEY and SVGAGI.